This T cell receptor beta chain was observed in a study of CD8 T cells in Susac syndrome. About the research overall: Patients with Susac syndrome, at blood draw, were therapy-naive, on corticosteroids, or on intravenous immunoglobulin alone.

It was with random hexamers that 0.5 to 1 ug RNA was reverse transcribed. Amplification of TCR beta CDR3 by immunoSEQ multiplex PCR spanned 54 Vbeta and 13 Jbeta. TCRdb reanalysed the immunoSEQ multiplex PCR reads using MiXCR and keeps one entry per CDR3 protein. The profile shows 120,000 or so distinct CDR3 sequences, 95% to 96% of them singletons. Negative isolation was used for CD8+ and CD4+ T cells and FACS enrichment for TEMRA cells. The clonotype comes from a human donor with Susac syndrome. Sequenced sample: CD4+ T cells from PBMCs.

The CDR3, as DNA: TGTGCCAGCAGCCAGGACGACAGGGGGAAGTACCAAAATCAGCCCCAGCATTTT. Residues: CASSQDDRGKYQNQPQHF. The chain carries TRBV4-2 and TRBJ1-5; 9 nucleotides line up with TRBD1. Germline CDR1 reads LGHNA; CDR2 reads YNFKEQ. The CDR3 extends over 18 amino acids. V shed 3 bases, J shed 4 bases, and the junction held 13 bases outside the gene matches.